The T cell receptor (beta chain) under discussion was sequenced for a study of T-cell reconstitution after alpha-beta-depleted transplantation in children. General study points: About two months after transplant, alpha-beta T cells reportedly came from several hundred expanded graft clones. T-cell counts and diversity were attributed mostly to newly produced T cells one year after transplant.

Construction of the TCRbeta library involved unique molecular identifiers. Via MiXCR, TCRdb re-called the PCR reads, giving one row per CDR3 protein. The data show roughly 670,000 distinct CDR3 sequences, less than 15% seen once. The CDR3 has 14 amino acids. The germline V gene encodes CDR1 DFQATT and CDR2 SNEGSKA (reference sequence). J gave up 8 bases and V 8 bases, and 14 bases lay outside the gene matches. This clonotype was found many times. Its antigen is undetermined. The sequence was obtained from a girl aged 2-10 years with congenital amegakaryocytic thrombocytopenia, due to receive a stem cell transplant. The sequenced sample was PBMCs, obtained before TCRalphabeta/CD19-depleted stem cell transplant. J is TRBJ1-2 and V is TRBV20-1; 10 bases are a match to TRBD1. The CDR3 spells CSTNSLGQGRGYTF. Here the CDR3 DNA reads TGCAGTACTAATTCCTTGGGACAGGGGAGGGGCTACACCTTC.